Following are 13 T cell receptor beta chains from one sample sequenced in a study of blood T cell repertoires in COVID-19. Sequencing used immunoSEQ multiplex PCR; TCRdb keeps in-frame clones, though not all of them. The repertoire holds around 200,000 clones, with roughly 89% as singletons. Sample: peripheral blood. Receptor source: a man aged 55 to 70 who had recovered from COVID-19.

The rearrangement joins TRBV5-6 to TRBJ2-7, with a weak D call TRBD1 (6 bases). The length of the CDR3 is 14 residues. V was cut by 1 base and J by 0 bases, with 8 bases left in between. The germline gives CDR1 SGHDT, CDR2 YYEEEE. The CDR3 DNA sequence: TGTGCCAGCAGCTTGCAGGGGAGCTCCTACGAGCAGTACTTC. Residues: CASSLQGSSYEQYF.

The chain couples TRBV10-2 to TRBJ2-7; possibly TRBD2 for D (7 bases). The CDR3 extends over 15 amino acids. Trimming cost V 9 bases and J 1 base, with 19 bases left between them. Germline V gene data show CDR1 as WSHSY and CDR2 as SAAADI. The CDR3 nucleotides are TGCGCCAGTTCGACACGGACTAGGGGGTCCTACGAGCAGTACTTC. This translates into CASSTRTRGSYEQYF.

This chain links TRBV5-8 with TRBJ2-2, with no clear D. The CDR3 covers 14 residues. Trimming removed 0 bases at V and 5 bases at J, with 8 bases between. Germline values: CDR1 SGHTS, CDR2 YDEGEE. In DNA, the CDR3 is TGTGCCAGCAGCTTGGGCTCGAGAACCGGGGAGCTGTTTTTT. The encoded protein is CASSLGSRTGELFF.

The V gene is TRBV2, the J gene TRBJ2-3, with 8 nucleotides matching TRBD1. The CDR3 is 15 amino acids. CDR1 SNHLY and CDR2 FYNNEI come from the germline V gene. The ends lost 2 bases at V and 1 base at J; junction bases unmatched: 2. For the CDR3, the DNA is TGTGCCAGCAGTGAACAGGGACAGGGCACAGATACGCAGTATTTT. Translation gives CASSEQGQGTDTQYF. The variable domain in full, completed from reference TRBV2 and TRBJ2-3, reads EPEVTQTPSHQVTQMGQEVILRCVPISNHLYFYWYRQILGQKVEFLVSFYNNEISEKSEIFDDQFSVERPDGSNFTLKIRSTKLEDSAMYFCASSEQGQGTDTQYFGPGTRLTVL.

This clone was recorded only once. J is TRBJ2-5 and V is TRBV6-5; TRBD1 aligns across 7 bases. Per the germline V gene, CDR1 is MNHEY and CDR2 is SVGAGI. CDR3 length equals 13 residues. J was trimmed by 4 bases and V by 4 bases; bases with no gene match: 3. CDR3 residues: CASSSGQLETQYF. CDR3 DNA: TGTGCCAGCAGTTCGGGACAGTTAGAGACCCAGTACTTC.

The genes are TRBV5-4 and TRBJ2-2; TRBD1 agrees at 7 bases. Per the germline V gene, CDR1 is SGHNT and CDR2 is YYREEE (reference sequence). V lost 4 bases to trimming and J lost 1 base; unmatched junction nucleotides: 4. This CDR3 has 15 amino acids. This CDR3 reads CASSRGPENTGELFF. CDR3 sequence (DNA): TGTGCCAGCAGCAGGGGGCCGGAGAACACCGGGGAGCTGTTTTTT.

The sample holds a few counts of this clone. The V gene is TRBV19, the J gene TRBJ2-1; 10 nucleotides agree with TRBD1. This CDR3 is 14 amino acids long. The V segment lost 6 bases and the J segment 9 bases; nucleotides outside the gene matches: 8. Germline CDR1 reads LNHDA; CDR2 reads SQIVND (reference sequence). CDR3 in amino acids: CASRATGGRGEQFF. The CDR3 nucleotides are TGTGCCAGTAGGGCGACAGGGGGCCGAGGTGAGCAGTTCTTC.

This clone was seen once. The V and J genes are TRBV19 and TRBJ2-4, with 9 bases fitting TRBD2. After removal of 3 bases from V and 9 bases from J, the junction contained 12 bases not matched to a gene. Per the germline V gene, CDR1 is LNHDA and CDR2 is SQIVND (reference sequence). This CDR3 is 16 amino acids long. The CDR3 spells CASSIGAGGPDLIQYF. The CDR3 coding sequence is TGTGCCAGTAGTATCGGGGCGGGAGGGCCTGATCTCATTCAGTACTTC.

V and J are TRBV7-2 and TRBJ2-1, with 8 positions matching TRBD2. The CDR3 is 12 residues long. With 6 bases clipped from V and 9 bases from J, the junction kept 4 bases outside the gene matches. Germline-derived CDR1 and CDR2 are SGHTA and FQGNSA. The CDR3 coding sequence is TGTGCCAGCAGTCGGACTAGCAGTGAGCAGTTCTTC. Its protein is CASSRTSSEQFF.

The CDR3 loop reads CASSLVPGQNEKLFF. CDR3 nucleotides: TGCGCCAGCAGCTTGGTCCCGGGACAGAATGAAAAACTGTTTTTT. The J gene is TRBJ1-4, the V gene TRBV5-1; 7 nucleotides line up with TRBD1. The CDR3 has 15 amino acids. CDR1 and CDR2 (germline): SGHRS, YFSETQ. Trimming cost V 0 bases and J 5 bases; bases outside gene matches: 4.

This clone was detected only once. This chain links TRBV6-5 with TRBJ1-3; weak D call: TRBD1 (5 bases). V was trimmed by 7 bases and J by 3 bases, leaving 13 bases between them. The CDR3 sequence is 14 residues long. CDR1 MNHEY and CDR2 SVGAGI come from the germline V gene. In DNA form, the CDR3 reads TGTGCCAGCACGGGCCAGGGAAATGGAAACACCATATATTTT. This sequence encodes CASTGQGNGNTIYF.

The sample holds one count of this clone. This chain connects TRBV7-3 to TRBJ2-1; the D gene is possibly TRBD2 (7 bases). CDR1 is SGHTA and CDR2 is FQGTGA in the germline V gene. CDR3 length: 20 amino acids. V lost 5 bases to trimming and J lost 0 bases, with 26 bases between them. The CDR3 region is CASSPTGSGWGGSSYNEQFF. CDR3 bases: TGTGCCAGCAGCCCTACTGGGTCAGGGTGGGGGGGCAGCTCCTACAATGAGCAGTTCTTC.

The genes are TRBV19 and TRBJ2-3; possibly TRBD1 for D (6 bases). This CDR3 contains 18 residues. The V gene's germline CDR1 is LNHDA and CDR2 SQIVND (reference sequence). Trimming took 3 bases from V and 6 from J, leaving 25 bases between them. CDR3 region: CASSIPLSGQLRSDTQYF. The CDR3 DNA reads TGTGCCAGTAGTATCCCCCTCTCCGGACAGCTACGTTCGGATACGCAGTATTTT.